This T cell receptor beta chain was found in a study of tumor-infiltrating lymphocytes in glioblastoma multiforme. Overall study findings and caveats: Unequal TCR RNA per T cell might skew measured clone sizes. No surface-marker sorting into functional T cell subtypes was done.

As for this clonotype: Its antigen is unknown.

Germline V gives CDR1 LGHNA, CDR2 YNFKEQ. The CDR3 has 17 residues. Multiple V-beta primers and a C-beta primer amplified TCRB from RNA. These TCRB libraries lack any described unique molecular identifiers. TCRdb recomputed calls from the multiplex PCR reads with MiXCR, one row per CDR3 protein. The data show just under 20,000 distinct CDR3 sequences, about two thirds seen once. This TCR was recovered from a male donor with glioblastoma. Sequencing was performed on peripheral blood. The J gene is TRBJ2-1, the V gene TRBV4-2; 10 nucleotides line up with TRBD2. The CDR3 region has the DNA TGTGGCGGCAGCCAAGAGACTAGCGGGTTCATGGGCGGTGAGCAGTTCTTC. Encoded protein: CGGSQETSGFMGGEQFF.